A selection of T cell receptor beta chains follows, all from one sample in a study of CD8 T cells in ankylosing spondylitis. A single record per CDR3 protein comes from TCRdb applying MiXCR to the 5' RACE reads. Here the sample spans some 240,000 distinct CDR3 sequences, less than 10% being singletons. The specimen was blood, either unsorted or a sorted T cell fraction (not recorded which). These TCRs come from a male donor with ankylosing spondylitis or in good health (not recorded which). Both conserved end residues are trimmed from each CDR3. Fields, in order: CDR3 protein, J gene, V gene, D gene. D genes are given only for firm matches.

ASSPGTGGGFEGYT	TRBJ1-2	TRBV5-6	TRBD1
ASSLSLNEKLF	TRBJ1-4	TRBV7-6	.
ASSLHRDTEAF	TRBJ1-1	TRBV12-3/TRBV12-4	.
SALDFRTDTQY	TRBJ2-3	TRBV20-1	.
SASGARTYEQY	TRBJ2-7	TRBV20-1	.
SARSRDRSTDTQY	TRBJ2-3	TRBV20-1	TRBD1
ASSSGPRSEKLF	TRBJ1-4	TRBV11-2	.
ASSPGQSTDTQY	TRBJ2-3	TRBV12-3/TRBV12-4	.
ASSLDRDRRSSGQY	TRBJ2-7	TRBV7-2	TRBD1
ASSLANSGEVNTEAF	TRBJ1-1	TRBV5-6	.
ASSSRTSGTAGELF	TRBJ2-2	TRBV7-3	TRBD2
ASSRDYLGEQY	TRBJ2-7	TRBV5-8	TRBD2
SASFGGTESPLH	TRBJ1-6	TRBV20-1	.
ASSPDGLGTEAF	TRBJ1-1	TRBV5-1	.
ATSRGAWVSGNTIY	TRBJ1-3	TRBV15	.
ASSPLRDRVNEQF	TRBJ2-1	TRBV18	TRBD1
ASSLVVAKTPEQF	TRBJ2-1	TRBV11-2	.
ATGRTNTEAF	TRBJ1-1	TRBV6-2/TRBV6-3	.
ATEKSSGANVLT	TRBJ2-6	TRBV2	.
ASSLEGTGEEY	TRBJ2-4	TRBV5-1	.
SARELKRGGSAYEQY	TRBJ2-7	TRBV20-1	TRBD2
ATSGTGDYGYT	TRBJ1-2	TRBV10-3	TRBD1
SAAIRDRNTEAF	TRBJ1-1	TRBV20-1	TRBD1
ASSPISGRGTQY	TRBJ2-5	TRBV11-2	TRBD2
ASSVGATRSYNEQF	TRBJ2-1	TRBV9	.
SVETGLQGNEQF	TRBJ2-1	TRBV29-1	TRBD1
AWRGLGYGYT	TRBJ1-2	TRBV30	.
ASSLRNRFYEQY	TRBJ2-7	TRBV5-6	.
SARDGRTEAF	TRBJ1-1	TRBV20-1	.
ASNRRDSNQPQH	TRBJ1-5	TRBV6-4	.
ASSLVVEEKLF	TRBJ1-4	TRBV5-1	.
SVASGRRTEAF	TRBJ1-1	TRBV29-1	.
AMGPGLGRTEAF	TRBJ1-1	TRBV5-6	.
ASSSRQGRLYNEQF	TRBJ2-1	TRBV7-2	TRBD1
ASIWDPGQNTGELF	TRBJ2-2	TRBV7-9	.
ASSLGTLNEQF	TRBJ2-1	TRBV27	.
ASSHSGPVRGEQY	TRBJ2-7	TRBV3-1	.
ASSPVGDTQY	TRBJ2-3	TRBV7-9	.
ASSVQGVGETQY	TRBJ2-5	TRBV7-2	TRBD1
ASGFEGSAQPQH	TRBJ1-5	TRBV12-3/TRBV12-4	.